Listed below are T cell receptor beta chains from one sample, sequenced in a study of cytomegalovirus exposure and HLA in healthy donors. Assay used: immunoSEQ multiplex PCR; TCRdb lists only in-frame clones, some missing. Among approximately 150,000 clones listed, about a tenth were seen once. Input material: PBMCs. These TCRs come from a male donor in good health and CMV-seronegative. Both conserved end residues are part of each CDR3. A D gene is named only where the DNA matches it firmly. Expanded clones are given a class, and other clones once, few, many or no size at all.

TRBJ1-1	few	-	TRBV20-1	11	CSASPGAEAFF	TGCAGTGCTTCGCCGGGAGCTGAAGCTTTCTTT
TRBJ2-7	-	TRBD1	TRBV6-1	12	CASSVQGVEQYF	TGTGCCAGCAGCGTACAGGGGGTTGAGCAGTACTTC
TRBJ1-5	-	TRBD1	TRBV4-1	17	CASSPLLDRANNQPQHF	TGCGCCAGCAGCCCACTGTTGGACAGGGCCAACAATCAGCCCCAGCATTTT
TRBJ2-1	-	TRBD2	TRBV6-6	15	CASSYISGGNNEQFF	TGTGCCAGCAGTTACATTAGCGGGGGGAACAATGAGCAGTTCTTC
TRBJ2-3	few	TRBD2	TRBV4-3	17	CASSQVLAGGLTDTQYF	TGCGCCAGCAGCCAAGTACTAGCGGGAGGGCTCACAGATACGCAGTATTTT
TRBJ1-2	few	TRBD1	TRBV7-2	18	CASSPVLGQSKLNYGYTF	TGTGCCAGCAGCCCGGTCCTGGGACAGTCTAAACTGAACTATGGCTACACCTTC
TRBJ2-2	-	-	TRBV4-2	16	CASSQAVITGTGELFF	TGTGCCAGCAGCCAGGCGGTCATTACAGGCACCGGGGAGCTGTTTTTT
TRBJ2-7	-	-	TRBV28	13	CASSRPGAYEQYF	TGTGCCAGCAGCCGCCCAGGGGCCTACGAGCAGTACTTC
TRBJ2-3	-	-	TRBV6-6	14	CASSYASVTDTQYF	TGTGCCAGCAGTTACGCGAGCGTCACAGATACGCAGTATTTT
TRBJ2-5	few	-	TRBV28	15	CASSTGGGTQETQYF	TGTGCCAGCAGTACCGGAGGAGGGACCCAAGAGACCCAGTACTTC
TRBJ1-4	-	TRBD1	TRBV6-5	15	CASSAGTGVGEKLFF	TGTGCCAGCAGCGCAGGGACAGGGGTTGGGGAAAAACTGTTTTTT
TRBJ2-1	-	-	TRBV30	13	CAWRGSGYNEQFF	TGTGCCTGGAGAGGTTCGGGGTACAATGAGCAGTTCTTC
TRBJ2-3	-	-	TRBV20-1	11	CSADALDTQYF	TGCAGTGCTGATGCGCTAGATACGCAGTATTTT
TRBJ2-7	few	TRBD2	TRBV6-5	15	CASSLMASGREEQYF	TGTGCCAGCAGCCTTATGGCTAGCGGGAGGGAAGAGCAGTACTTC